These 27 T cell receptor beta chains came from one sample sequenced in a study of blood T cell repertoires in COVID-19. Clones were sequenced by immunoSEQ multiplex PCR, and TCRdb holds only the in-frame ones, with some missing. This sample has about 230,000 clones, with roughly 85% found just once. The sequenced sample was peripheral blood. These receptors all stem from a woman in her 70s with active or convalescent COVID-19.

This chain links TRBV6-5 with TRBJ2-5; a weak D match, TRBD2 (5 bases). The CDR3 is 14 amino acids. V lost 2 bases and J 5 bases, leaving 12 bases between the germline ends. The germline CDR1 and CDR2 sequences are MNHEY and SVGAGI. The CDR3, as DNA: TGTGCCAGCAGTTACAATGAGGGAACGGAGACCCAGTACTTC. The encoded protein is CASSYNEGTETQYF.

This chain joins TRBV2 and TRBJ1-1, with D possibly matching TRBD1 (6 bases). Germline CDR1 is SNHLY and CDR2 is FYNNEI. Trimming cost V 5 bases and J 1 base, with 11 bases left between them. The CDR3 totals 14 residues. As DNA, the CDR3 is TGTGCCAGCAGTTTTCAACAGGGGAACACTGAAGCTTTCTTT. Its protein product is CASSFQQGNTEAFF.

Written as DNA, the CDR3 is TGTGCCAGCAGCTTAGATGAGTTCACCGGGGAGCTGTTTTTT. Translated, it gives CASSLDEFTGELFF. J is TRBJ2-2 and V is TRBV11-3; D unresolved. V lost 0 bases, J lost 4 bases, and 6 bases lay in between. This CDR3 comprises 14 residues. In germline, CDR1 is SGHNT, CDR2 YENEEA.

The rearrangement links TRBV7-2 to TRBJ1-1; possible D gene TRBD1, 5 bases. V dropped 1 base and J dropped 4 bases, with 10 bases sitting between them. The CDR3 is 14 amino acids. Germline V gene lookup returns CDR1 SGHTA and CDR2 FQGNSA. CDR3: CASSLGAGITEAFF. The CDR3 DNA reads as TGTGCCAGCAGCTTAGGTGCAGGGATCACTGAAGCTTTCTTT.

The chain employs TRBV3-1 (or the pseudogene TRBV3-2) and TRBJ2-1; no clear D gene. The V gene's germline CDR1 is LGHDT and CDR2 YNNKEL (reference sequence). The CDR3 totals 15 residues. Trimming pared 0 bases from V and 4 bases from J, leaving 10 bases between. CDR3 amino acids: CASSQEPGSYNEQFF. The CDR3 DNA is TGTGCCAGCAGCCAAGAACCTGGCAGTTACAATGAGCAGTTCTTC.

The genes are TRBV30 and TRBJ2-1, with D possibly matching TRBD1 (6 bases). Trimming removed 0 bases at V and 5 bases at J, with 14 bases between. Per germline, CDR1 GTSNPN and CDR2 SVGIG (reference sequence). This CDR3 comprises 15 residues. Here the CDR3 reads CAWSVRAGAHNEQFF. In DNA form, the CDR3 reads TGTGCCTGGAGTGTTCGGGCAGGGGCCCACAATGAGCAGTTCTTC.

The CDR3 nucleotides read TGTGCCAGCAGCCCAAGAGGCTACTACGAGCAGTACTTC. It codes for CASSPRGYYEQYF. The V call is TRBV11-2, the J call TRBJ2-7; D is ambiguous. The V and J ends lost 5 bases and 3 bases respectively, with 11 bases between them. From germline, CDR1 is SGHAT and CDR2 FQNNGV. This CDR3 comprises 13 residues.

V gene TRBV12-5 combines with J gene TRBJ2-5; D might be TRBD2 (6 bases). Germline lookup yields CDR1 LGHNT and CDR2 FRNRAP. Trimming took 8 bases from V and 2 from J, leaving 12 bases between them. This CDR3 comprises 13 residues. The CDR3 nucleotides read TGTGCTAGTCTAGAGAGCGGGCAAGAGACCCAGTACTTC. Translation gives CASLESGQETQYF. Based on the CDR3 plus reference TRBV12-5 and TRBJ2-5, the full variable domain is DARVTQTPRHKVTEMGQEVTMRCQPILGHNTVFWYRQTMMQGLELLAYFRNRAPLDDSGMPKDRFSAEMPDATLATLKIQPSEPRDSAVYFCASLESGQETQYFGPGTRLLVL.

V usage is TRBV21-1 and J usage is TRBJ2-7; TRBD2 is the table's D call and was not checked against the DNA. TRBV21-1 is a known pseudogene. The CDR3 is made up of 14 amino acids. CDR3 in DNA: TGTGCCAGCAAGAGCGGGAGTGGGGCCTACGAGCAGTACTTC. As protein: CASKSGSGAYEQYF.

The chain couples TRBV29-1 to TRBJ2-5, with a tentative D call TRBD2 (5 bases). The CDR3 covers 12 residues. V lost 8 bases, J lost 3 bases, and 13 bases lay in between. Germline values: CDR1 SQVTM, CDR2 ANQGSEA. In DNA form, the CDR3 reads TGCAGCCCAAGGACGGAGGAAGAGACCCAGTACTTC. Its protein product is CSPRTEEETQYF.

The chain couples TRBV2 to TRBJ1-5; TRBD1 is a possible D gene (5 bases). Germline loops: CDR1 SNHLY, CDR2 FYNNEI. V was trimmed by 1 base and J by 7 bases, leaving 8 bases between them. The CDR3 extends over 13 amino acids. For the CDR3, the DNA is TGTGCCAGCAGTGAAGGGGGCGTCCAGCCCCAGCATTTT. Translating it yields CASSEGGVQPQHF.

This rearrangement joins TRBV6-5 to TRBJ1-6, with no clear D. CDR3 length: 12 amino acids. The germline CDR1 and CDR2 sequences are MNHEY and SVGAGI. Trimming shortened V by 11 bases and J by 7 bases, and 12 bases separated the two germline ends. The CDR3 DNA reads TGTGCCGCATACTCGGGAAATTCACCCCTCCACTTT. Its protein is CAAYSGNSPLHF.

CDR3: CASSGTGIGNTIYF. The CDR3 nucleotides read TGTGCCAGCAGCGGAACAGGGATTGGAAACACCATATATTTT. The chain recombines TRBV9 with TRBJ1-3; tentative D call: TRBD1 (6 bases). V lost 3 bases and J 3 bases, leaving 10 bases between the germline ends. CDR1 and CDR2 (germline): SGDLS, YYNGEE. The CDR3 is 14 residues long.

The chain carries TRBV10-3 and TRBJ1-2, with 9 bases aligning to TRBD1. This CDR3 comprises 13 residues. V lost 6 bases, J lost 7 bases, and 6 bases stayed unmatched. The germline V gene has CDR1 ENHRY and CDR2 SYGVKD. CDR3 nucleotide sequence: TGTGCCATCAGCACAGACAGGGGGGGTGGCTACACCTTC. Its protein product is CAISTDRGGGYTF.

The V and J genes are TRBV27 and TRBJ2-7; 9 bases fit TRBD2. The V gene end was trimmed by 6 bases and the J gene end by 4 bases; junction bases not matched to a gene: 4. The CDR3 is made up of 13 amino acids. Germline-derived CDR1 and CDR2 are MNHEY and SMNVEV (reference sequence). The CDR3 DNA sequence: TGTGCCAGCAGCCCCAGCGGGGGGTACGAGCAGTACTTC. Translating it yields CASSPSGGYEQYF.

The chain is built from TRBV18 and TRBJ1-2; no clear D gene. The CDR3 sequence is 16 residues long. The ends were cut back, 0 bases at V and 0 bases at J, with 11 bases in the middle. Germline V gene data show CDR1 as KGHSH and CDR2 as LQKENI. Written as DNA, the CDR3 is TGTGCCAGCTCACCACCAAGAGGGCTCACTAACTATGGCTACACCTTC. Amino acids: CASSPPRGLTNYGYTF.

The gene calls are TRBV19 and TRBJ2-7, with a weak D call TRBD2 (6 bases). CDR3 length equals 15 residues. The V gene's germline CDR1 is LNHDA and CDR2 SQIVND (reference sequence). V was shortened by 3 bases and J by 6 bases, with 18 bases between the two germline ends. The CDR3 sequence is CASSMGGGVRVEQYF. The DNA of the CDR3 is TGTGCCAGTAGTATGGGCGGAGGGGTTCGGGTCGAGCAGTACTTC.

The rearrangement links TRBV15 to TRBJ2-5, with 8 bases matching TRBD2. CDR1 and CDR2 from the germline V gene are LNHNV and YYDKDF (reference sequence). The CDR3 runs 16 residues. The V segment lost 1 base and the J segment 1 base; nucleotides outside the gene matches: 5. The CDR3 sequence is CATSRGSGGSQETQYF. Here the CDR3 DNA reads TGTGCCACCAGCAGAGGGAGCGGGGGTTCCCAAGAGACCCAGTACTTC.

CDR3 loop: CASSVGWGPGANVLTF. The CDR3 DNA is TGTGCCAGCAGCGTTGGGTGGGGGCCTGGGGCCAACGTCCTGACTTTC. This rearrangement joins TRBV9 to TRBJ2-6, with a weak D call TRBD1 (6 bases). Germline values: CDR1 SGDLS, CDR2 YYNGEE. The CDR3 length is 16 residues. V was cut by 2 bases and J by 2 bases, with 11 bases left in between.

The chain uses TRBV27 and TRBJ2-5; 16 nucleotides match TRBD2. Per the germline V gene, CDR1 is MNHEY and CDR2 is SMNVEV (reference sequence). There are 21 residues in the CDR3. Trimming at V came to 5 bases and at J to 5 bases, leaving 20 bases not matched to a gene. The CDR3 reads CASSPLTPGLAGGKGGETQYF. Here the CDR3 DNA reads TGTGCCAGCAGTCCCCTCACACCGGGACTAGCGGGAGGGAAGGGTGGGGAGACCCAGTACTTC.

The CDR3 DNA reads TGTGCCAGCAGCTTAGCGGACCCCCTGACTAGCGGGGGATACTACGAGCAGTACTTC. The encoded protein is CASSLADPLTSGGYYEQYF. The rearrangement joins TRBV7-2 to TRBJ2-7; TRBD2 agrees at 12 bases. The V segment lost 0 bases and the J segment 3 bases; nucleotides outside the gene matches: 12. Germline V gene data show CDR1 as SGHTA and CDR2 as FQGNSA. The CDR3 covers 19 residues.

The gene calls are TRBV5-1 and TRBJ2-7; D not certain. V was clipped by 0 bases and J by 0 bases, with 7 bases between them. Germline CDR1 and CDR2: SGHRS and YFSETQ. CDR3 length equals 14 residues. The CDR3 here is CASSLDPSSYEQYF. The CDR3 DNA is TGCGCCAGCAGCTTGGACCCGAGCTCCTACGAGCAGTACTTC.

J is TRBJ2-5 and V is TRBV11-2, with D perhaps matching TRBD1 (6 bases). Trimming removed 6 bases at V and 1 base at J, with 12 bases between. Germline CDR1 and CDR2: SGHAT and FQNNGV. The CDR3 length is 14 residues. The CDR3 DNA reads TGTGCCAGCAGTACACAGGGCCTCCAAGAGACCCAGTACTTC. Translated: CASSTQGLQETQYF.

This clone was observed once. V and J are TRBV3-1 (or the pseudogene TRBV3-2) and TRBJ1-2; D unclear. V lost 5 bases and J 10 bases, leaving 20 bases between the germline ends. The CDR3 has 14 amino acids. The germline V gene has CDR1 LGHDT and CDR2 YNNKEL (reference sequence). Written as DNA, the CDR3 is TGTGCCAGCAGCGCAGGACTGGCGCCTAATGTCTACACCTTC. Its translation is CASSAGLAPNVYTF.

This clone appeared once. The chain couples TRBV5-1 to TRBJ2-6; D remains ambiguous. V dropped 3 bases and J dropped 1 base, with 5 bases sitting between them. Germline CDR1 is SGHRS and CDR2 is YFSETQ. The CDR3 has 14 amino acids. The CDR3 DNA is TGCGCCAGCAGCTCAGGTTCTGGGGCCAACGTCCTGACTTTC. This translates into CASSSGSGANVLTF.

This chain connects TRBV5-1 to TRBJ2-5, with 7 nucleotides matching TRBD1. Losses at the gene ends were 4 bases for V and 0 bases for J; bases not matched to a gene: 3. The CDR3 contains 14 residues. Germline V lookup: CDR1 SGHRS, CDR2 YFSETQ. CDR3 DNA sequence: TGCGCCAGCAGCGAGGGACAGTACCAAGAGACCCAGTACTTC. This codes for CASSEGQYQETQYF.

The chain is built from TRBV6-1 and TRBJ2-3; D might be TRBD2 (5 bases). Trimming cost V 6 bases and J 5 bases, with 12 bases left between them. Germline V lookup: CDR1 MNHNS, CDR2 SASEGT. This CDR3 contains 13 residues. This chain's CDR3 is CASSILEGDTQYF. In DNA, the CDR3 is TGTGCCAGCAGCATCTTAGAGGGAGATACGCAGTATTTT.